This TCR beta chain was retrieved from a study of blood T cells in healthy people across ages. CDR3 length: 14 amino acids. Trimming left V 4 bases short and J 4 bases short, with 13 bases between. This clonotype has a count of ten or more. Its target is unknown. Study-level points and caveats: Researchers report that TCR beta diversity correlated strongly with naive T cell percentage. PBMCs that were unsorted prevented a conclusive naive versus antigen-experienced comparison.

Together with a sample-barcoded 5' primer, a J-beta primer mix was included in a second PCR lasting roughly 6 to 12 cycles. TCRdb analysed the 5' RACE reads with MiXCR anew, one entry per CDR3 protein. The sample lists roughly 650,000 distinct CDR3 sequences; approximately 29% were seen once. V and J are TRBV12-3 or TRBV12-4 and TRBJ2-5; a possible D gene is TRBD1 (6 bases). This sequence originates from a woman over 75 in good health. The material sequenced was blood. The CDR3 sequence is CASSSTGWGETQYF. The DNA for the CDR3 is TGTGCCAGCAGTTCCACAGGGTGGGGAGAGACCCAGTACTTC.